Listed below are T cell receptor beta chains from one sample, sequenced in a study of blood T cell repertoires in COVID-19. The protocol was immunoSEQ multiplex PCR, while the TCRdb copy is restricted to in-frame clones and leaves out a portion. The sample records around 230,000 clones, 88% being singletons. Sequences were obtained from peripheral blood. These receptors all come from a man aged 40-49 years with acute or convalescent COVID-19. The CDR3 runs from the conserved cysteine through the conserved F or W. D genes are given only for firm matches. A row's size may be missing; if present it is once, few, many or a size class.

>TRBD2|once|TRBV27|TRBJ2-7
CASSYSGMRYEQYF
TGTGCCAGCAGTTATAGCGGGATGCGGTACGAGCAGTACTTC
>TRBD2|-|TRBV24-1|TRBJ2-2
CATSDAAGGIGELFF
TGTGCCACCAGTGATGCAGCGGGGGGGATCGGGGAGCTGTTTTTT
>-|once|TRBV6-2/TRBV6-3|TRBJ2-5
CAGGRQGWETQYF
TGTGCCGGCGGCCGGCAGGGCTGGGAGACCCAGTACTTC
>-|-|TRBV6-1|TRBJ1-1
CASSEALPWEGRYTEAFF
TGTGCCAGCAGTGAAGCGCTTCCCTGGGAAGGGAGGTACACTGAAGCTTTCTTT
>TRBD1|-|TRBV2|TRBJ2-7
CASGGQPYEQYF
TGTGCCAGCGGGGGACAGCCCTACGAGCAGTACTTC
>TRBD1|-|TRBV28|TRBJ1-6
CASSLGTVHNSPLHF
TGTGCCAGCAGTTTAGGGACAGTACATAATTCACCCCTCCACTTT
>-|few|TRBV27|TRBJ2-7
CASSLGQGEQYF
TGTGCCAGCAGTTTGGGCCAGGGCGAGCAGTACTTC
>-|-|TRBV5-4|TRBJ2-7
CASSLGRVRSYEQYF
TGTGCCAGCAGCTTGGGTAGAGTCCGCTCCTACGAGCAGTACTTC
>TRBD2|-|TRBV28|TRBJ2-7
CASSGDSGRRNEQYF
TGTGCCAGCAGTGGAGACAGCGGGAGAAGGAACGAGCAGTACTTC
>-|-|TRBV6-5|TRBJ1-4
CASTPTGGNEKLFF
TGTGCCAGCACTCCGACGGGGGGTAATGAAAAACTGTTTTTT
>-|-|TRBV13|TRBJ1-6
CASRSGPTPSPLHF
TGTGCCAGCAGATCCGGTCCCACCCCCTCACCCCTCCACTTT
>TRBD1|-|TRBV19|TRBJ1-5
CASSTTGSNQPQHF
TGTGCCAGTAGTACGACAGGGTCCAATCAGCCCCAGCATTTT
>TRBD1|-|TRBV5-5|TRBJ2-1
CASSEGQVDVGEQFF
TGTGCCAGCAGCGAAGGACAGGTGGACGTAGGTGAGCAGTTCTTC
>TRBD1|-|TRBV18|TRBJ2-5
CASSPGQGGLETQYF
TGTGCCAGCTCACCCGGACAGGGGGGCTTGGAGACCCAGTACTTC
>TRBD2|-|TRBV6-2/TRBV6-3|TRBJ2-5
CASSSGSGETQYF
TGTGCCAGCAGTAGCGGGAGTGGGGAGACCCAGTACTTC
>TRBD2|-|TRBV28|TRBJ2-1
CASSLILAGVNYNEQFF
TGTGCCAGCAGTTTAATACTAGCGGGAGTAAACTACAATGAGCAGTTCTTC
>-|-|TRBV4-3|TRBJ2-2
CASSQGTTTTGELFF
TGCGCCAGCAGCCAAGGGACTACTACCACCGGGGAGCTGTTTTTT
>TRBD1|-|TRBV10-3|TRBJ1-2
CAISESTGAAYLYGYTF
TGTGCCATCAGTGAGTCGACAGGGGCCGCTTATCTCTATGGCTACACCTTC
>TRBD2|-|TRBV27|TRBJ2-7
CASRPGRAGDGHEQYF
TGTGCCAGCCGTCCGGGAAGAGCGGGAGACGGCCACGAGCAGTACTTC
>TRBD2|-|TRBV11-2|TRBJ2-3
CASSSRTSGRVHADTQYF
TGTGCCAGCAGCTCTCGAACTAGCGGGAGGGTTCACGCAGATACGCAGTATTTT
>TRBD2|few|TRBV27|TRBJ2-7
CASSSDSGRPYEQYF
TGTGCCAGCAGTTCCGATAGCGGGAGACCCTACGAGCAGTACTTC
>-|-|TRBV6-5|TRBJ1-1
CASSSTQGFTEAFF
TGTGCCAGCAGCTCGACACAGGGTTTCACTGAAGCTTTCTTT
>-|-|TRBV28|TRBJ1-2
CATHRGGYYGYTF
TGTGCCACCCACCGCGGGGGATACTATGGCTACACCTTC
>-|-|TRBV7-6|TRBJ2-7
CASSLGPHGVGTYEQYF
TGTGCCAGCAGCTTAGGGCCCCACGGGGTGGGGACCTACGAGCAGTACTTC
>TRBD2|-|TRBV10-3|TRBJ2-7
CAISESSGTHSYEQYF
TGTGCCATCAGCGAATCTAGCGGGACGCACTCCTACGAGCAGTACTTC
>TRBD1|-|TRBV3-1/TRBV3-2|TRBJ1-1
CASSQGAGGTEAFF
TGTGCCAGCAGCCAAGGGGCAGGGGGGACTGAAGCTTTCTTT
>-|-|TRBV9|TRBJ2-1
CASSPVTGTNSIYNEQFF
TGTGCCAGCAGCCCCGTTACCGGAACTAACTCGATTTACAATGAGCAGTTCTTC
>TRBD1|-|TRBV5-1|TRBJ2-3
CASSIGQGTVGSDTQYF
TGCGCCAGCAGCATCGGACAGGGGACGGTGGGATCAGATACGCAGTATTTT
>TRBD1|-|TRBV19|TRBJ2-2
CASSTPDRGRTGELFF
TGTGCCAGTAGTACCCCGGACAGGGGGCGGACCGGGGAGCTGTTTTTT
>TRBD1|-|TRBV27|TRBJ2-7
CASNYRGGEQYF
TGTGCCAGCAACTACAGGGGTGGCGAGCAGTACTTC
>TRBD1|-|TRBV11-3|TRBJ2-7
CASSPGDRPYEQYF
TGTGCCAGCAGCCCCGGGGACAGGCCCTACGAGCAGTACTTC
>TRBD2|few|TRBV4-3|TRBJ2-7
CASSQDRASGNEQYF
TGCGCCAGCAGCCAAGATAGGGCTAGCGGGAACGAGCAGTACTTC